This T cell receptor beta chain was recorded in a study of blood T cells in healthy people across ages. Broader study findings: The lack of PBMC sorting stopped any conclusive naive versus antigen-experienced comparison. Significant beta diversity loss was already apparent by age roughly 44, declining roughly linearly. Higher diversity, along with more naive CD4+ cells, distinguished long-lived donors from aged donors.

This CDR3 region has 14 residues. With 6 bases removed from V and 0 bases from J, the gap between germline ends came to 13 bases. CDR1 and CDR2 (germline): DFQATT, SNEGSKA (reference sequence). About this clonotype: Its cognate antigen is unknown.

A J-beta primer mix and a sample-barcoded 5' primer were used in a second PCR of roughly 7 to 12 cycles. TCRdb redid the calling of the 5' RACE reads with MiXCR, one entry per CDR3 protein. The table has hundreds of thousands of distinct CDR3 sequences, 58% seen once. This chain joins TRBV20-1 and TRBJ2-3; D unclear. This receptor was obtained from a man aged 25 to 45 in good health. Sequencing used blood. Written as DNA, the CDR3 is TGCAGTGCGGCGACTGGAACTAGCACAGATACGCAGTATTTT. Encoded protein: CSAATGTSTDTQYF.